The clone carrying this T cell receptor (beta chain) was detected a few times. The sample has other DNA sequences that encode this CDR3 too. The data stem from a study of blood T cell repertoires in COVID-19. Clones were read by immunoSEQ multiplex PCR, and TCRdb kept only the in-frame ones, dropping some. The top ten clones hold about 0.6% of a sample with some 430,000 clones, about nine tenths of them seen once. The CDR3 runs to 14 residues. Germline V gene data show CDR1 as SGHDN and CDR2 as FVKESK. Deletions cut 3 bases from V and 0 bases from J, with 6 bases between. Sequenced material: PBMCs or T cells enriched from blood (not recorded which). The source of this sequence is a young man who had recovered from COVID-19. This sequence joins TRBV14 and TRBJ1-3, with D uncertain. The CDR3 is CASSQSSSGNTIYF. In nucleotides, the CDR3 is TGTGCCAGCAGCCAGTCCAGCTCTGGAAACACCATATATTTT.